These 9 T cell receptor beta chains were all obtained from the same sample, sequenced in a study of CD8+ T cells in alopecia areata. As for treatment: oral pan-JAK inhibitor, 5-10 mg twice daily. The sequencing template was cDNA reverse transcribed from extracted RNA. Sequencing used immunoSEQ multiplex PCR; TCRdb keeps in-frame clones, though not all of them. The sample contains 130,000 or so clones, 70% to 90% of which appear only once. Source: CD8+ T cells sorted from blood, taken at week 4, from a patient treated with tofacitinib. All receptors derive from a human donor with alopecia areata.

The rearrangement links TRBV27 to TRBJ2-7, with 7 bases fitting TRBD1. Germline V gene data show CDR1 as MNHEY and CDR2 as SMNVEV (reference sequence). This CDR3 is built from 16 residues. V gave up 5 bases and J gave up 0 bases; unmatched junction bases: 10. The CDR3 region is CASSPTSGQSSYEQYF. DNA of the CDR3: TGTGCCAGCAGTCCAACCTCGGGACAGAGCTCCTACGAGCAGTACTTC.

The chain recombines TRBV15 with TRBJ2-3; 10 bases are a match to TRBD2. CDR1 is LNHNV and CDR2 is YYDKDF in the germline V gene (reference sequence). CDR3 length: 14 amino acids. The junction had 3 bases not matched to a gene; V was cut back by 8 bases and J by 1 base. The CDR3 loop is CATASGGRTDTQYF. The DNA of the CDR3 is TGTGCCACCGCTAGCGGGGGCCGCACAGATACGCAGTATTTT.

This chain links TRBV29-1 with TRBJ2-7; 7 nucleotides match TRBD1. V lost 7 bases and J lost 5; bases outside the gene matches: 8. Germline V gene lookup returns CDR1 SQVTM and CDR2 ANQGSEA. The CDR3 contains 12 residues. The CDR3 here is CSAEGDRDEQYF. In nucleotides, the CDR3 is TGCAGCGCTGAGGGAGACAGGGACGAGCAGTACTTC.

The genes are TRBV27 and TRBJ2-1, with D hard to call. The germline V and J ends were trimmed by 2 bases and 10 bases, with 12 bases remaining between them. The CDR3 runs 13 residues. CDR1 is MNHEY, CDR2 SMNVEV, per germline (reference sequence). CDR3 sequence reads: CASSLHGLGEQFF. CDR3 nucleotides: TGTGCCAGCAGTTTACACGGGTTAGGGGAGCAGTTCTTC.

This chain links TRBV9 with TRBJ2-1; tentatively, D is TRBD2 (5 bases). This CDR3 has 17 residues. CDR1 is SGDLS, CDR2 YYNGEE, per germline. Trimming shortened V by 3 bases and J by 9 bases, and 25 bases separated the two germline ends. This CDR3 is CASSGELRDFQPGEQFF. In nucleotides, the CDR3 is TGTGCCAGCAGCGGAGAACTCCGGGATTTTCAGCCTGGTGAGCAGTTCTTC.

The chain recombines TRBV21-1 with TRBJ1-4; the DNA was not compared with TRBD1, the D call given in the table. TRBV21-1 is a pseudogene segment. CDR3 length: 16 residues. The CDR3 is CASSKRWGRTNEKLFF. The CDR3 region has the DNA TGTGCCAGCAGCAAAAGGTGGGGGCGGACTAATGAAAAACTGTTTTTT.

This clone has just a few counts. V and J are TRBV7-9 and TRBJ2-4, with D perhaps matching TRBD1 (5 bases). The germline V and J ends were trimmed by 2 bases and 0 bases, with 11 bases remaining between them. The CDR3 has 16 residues. The germline V gene has CDR1 SEHNR and CDR2 FQNEAQ (reference sequence). The CDR3 DNA reads TGTGCCAGCAGCTTAATGACAGACCTAGCCAAAAACATTCAGTACTTC. It specifies CASSLMTDLAKNIQYF.

This clone was seen only once. The CDR3 coding sequence is TGCGCCAGCAGCCAAGAAGATAGAAGCAATCAGCCCCAGCATTTT. Residues: CASSQEDRSNQPQHF. The gene calls are TRBV4-1 and TRBJ1-5; D gene unclear. Deletions cut 0 bases from V and 1 base from J, with 7 bases between. The CDR3 is made up of 15 amino acids. CDR1 and CDR2 (germline): MGHRA, YSYEKL.

A single count supports this clone. V usage is TRBV7-9 and J usage is TRBJ2-3, with D unclear. V was trimmed by 7 bases and J by 2 bases, leaving 16 bases between them. The length of the CDR3 is 15 residues. Germline V CDR1 and CDR2: SEHNR, FQNEAQ (reference sequence). CDR3 protein: CASTNVRQTTDTQYF. CDR3 DNA: TGTGCCAGCACCAACGTGCGCCAAACCACAGATACGCAGTATTTT.